The clone carrying this T cell receptor beta chain was picked up one time. Antigen unknown. The data stem from a study of cytomegalovirus exposure and HLA in healthy donors. Study as a whole: In a later analysis, the roughly 130 validation repertoires were reported to have used the same platform as the 600 to 700 first-cohort repertoires.

The V segment lost 2 bases and the J segment 5 bases; nucleotides outside the gene matches: 12. The CDR3 is made up of 17 amino acids. Looked up from germline, CDR1 is SGHDT and CDR2 is YYEEEE. Using immunoSEQ multiplex PCR, the repertoire was profiled, and TCRdb retains in-frame clones only, with some absent. The sample holds fewer than 400,000 clones, approximately 86% seen once. Study-wide results and limits: Some TCR beta chains (164 of them) were listed as cytomegalovirus-associated.

The rearrangement joins TRBV5-6 to TRBJ2-3; 9 bases are shared with TRBD2. The material sequenced was PBMCs. This TCR derives from a man under 40 in good health and CMV-seronegative. This chain's CDR3 is CASSFRSGGLIRDTQYF. The CDR3 bases are TGTGCCAGCAGCTTCAGAAGCGGGGGGCTTATAAGAGATACGCAGTATTTT.